The present TCR beta chain was sequenced within a study of shared clonotypes between healthy human individuals. General study results and limits: Generation probabilities were higher for clonotypes shared across all four sorted-subset donors than for unshared ones. It was only blood that was sampled, and tissue repertoires likely differ. Sharing of clonotypes among donors was expected to vary with sequencing depth.

Of note for this clone: Its specificity is not known.

The assay was immunoSEQ multiplex PCR, and TCRdb's table has in-frame clones only and misses some. The sample includes roughly 770,000 clones, about 96% of them seen just once. V was cut by 4 bases and J by 4 bases, with 7 bases left in between. Germline lookup yields CDR1 SGDLS and CDR2 YYNGEE. CDR3 length equals 12 residues. The naive CD8 subset, CD45RO-negative cells positively selected for CCR7, excluded terminally differentiated effector memory CD45RA+ cells. This clonotype was obtained from a man aged 30 to 45 in good health. The sample was naive CD8+ T cells sorted from blood. The chain combines TRBV9 with TRBJ2-3, with D unclear. CDR3 bases: TGTGCCAGCAGCTCGATTGCAGATACGCAGTATTTT. Its translation: CASSSIADTQYF.